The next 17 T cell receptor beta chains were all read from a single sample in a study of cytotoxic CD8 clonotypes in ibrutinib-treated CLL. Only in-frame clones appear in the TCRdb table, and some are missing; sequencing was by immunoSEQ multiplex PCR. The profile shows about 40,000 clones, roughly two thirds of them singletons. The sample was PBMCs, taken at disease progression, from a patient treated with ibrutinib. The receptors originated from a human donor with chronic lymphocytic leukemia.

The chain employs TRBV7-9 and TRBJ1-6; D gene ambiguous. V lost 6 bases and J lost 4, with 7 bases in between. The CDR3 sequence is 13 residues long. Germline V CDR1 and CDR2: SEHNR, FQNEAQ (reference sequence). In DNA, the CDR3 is TGTGCCAGCAGTGGGGAGTATAATTCACCCCTCCACTTT. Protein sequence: CASSGEYNSPLHF.

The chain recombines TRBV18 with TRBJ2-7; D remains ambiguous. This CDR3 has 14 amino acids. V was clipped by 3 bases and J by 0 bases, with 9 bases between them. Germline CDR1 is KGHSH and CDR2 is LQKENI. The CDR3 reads CASSPDQSSYEQYF. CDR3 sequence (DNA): TGTGCCAGCTCACCGGACCAGAGCTCCTACGAGCAGTACTTC.

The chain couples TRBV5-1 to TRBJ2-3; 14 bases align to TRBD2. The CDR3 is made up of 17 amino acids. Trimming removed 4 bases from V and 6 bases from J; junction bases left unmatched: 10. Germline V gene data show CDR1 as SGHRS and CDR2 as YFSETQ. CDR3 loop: CASSPSGTSGSGDTQYF. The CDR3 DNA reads TGCGCCAGCAGCCCCTCCGGGACTAGCGGGAGCGGTGATACGCAGTATTTT.

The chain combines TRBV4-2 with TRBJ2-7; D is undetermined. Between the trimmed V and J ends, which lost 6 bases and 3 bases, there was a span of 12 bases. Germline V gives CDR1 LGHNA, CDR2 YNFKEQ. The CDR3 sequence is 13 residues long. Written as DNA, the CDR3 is TGTGCCAGCAGTTCCCCCCCTTTCTACGAGCAGTACTTC. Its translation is CASSSPPFYEQYF.

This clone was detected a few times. The CDR3 here is CASSEILQSTDTQYF. DNA of the CDR3: TGTGCCAGCAGTGAAATCCTACAAAGCACAGATACGCAGTATTTT. This chain links TRBV2 with TRBJ2-3; D not certain. Germline V CDR1 and CDR2: SNHLY, FYNNEI. Trimming took 2 bases from V and 0 from J, leaving 9 bases between them. The CDR3 consists of 15 residues.

In DNA, the CDR3 is TGCGCCAGCAGCTCTAAGGTGGGGACAACTAATGAAAAACTGTTTTTT. This codes for CASSSKVGTTNEKLFF. V and J are TRBV5-1 and TRBJ1-4; D gene unclear. Germline V gives CDR1 SGHRS, CDR2 YFSETQ. With 3 bases removed from V and 0 bases from J, the gap between germline ends came to 12 bases. The CDR3 extends over 16 amino acids.

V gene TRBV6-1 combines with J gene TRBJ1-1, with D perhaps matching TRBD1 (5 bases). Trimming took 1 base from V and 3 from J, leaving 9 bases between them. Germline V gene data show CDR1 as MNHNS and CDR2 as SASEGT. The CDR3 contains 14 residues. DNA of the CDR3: TGTGCCAGCAGTGAAGGGGGCCTTTACACTGAAGCTTTCTTT. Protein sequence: CASSEGGLYTEAFF.

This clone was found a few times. The CDR3 protein is CASSLGGETYNEQFF. In DNA form, the CDR3 reads TGCGCCAGCAGCTTGGGGGGAGAGACTTACAATGAGCAGTTCTTC. The V gene is TRBV5-1, the J gene TRBJ2-1, with D tentatively TRBD2 (5 bases). CDR3 length equals 15 residues. CDR1 is SGHRS, CDR2 YFSETQ, per germline. The germline V and J ends were trimmed by 0 bases and 4 bases, with 11 bases remaining between them. Full variable domain (remainder filled in from reference TRBV5-1 and TRBJ2-1): KAGVTQTPRYLIKTRGQQVTLSCSPISGHRSVSWYQQTPGQGLQFLFEYFSETQRNKGNFPGRFSGRQFSNSRSEMNVSTLELGDSALYLCASSLGGETYNEQFFGPGTRLTVL.

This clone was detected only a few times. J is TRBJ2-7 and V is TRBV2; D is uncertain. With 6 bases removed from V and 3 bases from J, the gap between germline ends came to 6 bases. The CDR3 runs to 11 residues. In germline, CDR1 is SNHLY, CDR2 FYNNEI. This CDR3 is CASSPNYEQYF. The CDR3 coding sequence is TGTGCCAGCAGCCCCAACTACGAGCAGTACTTC.

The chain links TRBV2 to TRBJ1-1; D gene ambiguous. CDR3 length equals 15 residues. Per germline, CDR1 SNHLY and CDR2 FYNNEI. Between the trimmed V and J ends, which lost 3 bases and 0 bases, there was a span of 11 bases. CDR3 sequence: CASSDPGRVNTEAFF. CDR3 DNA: TGTGCCAGCAGTGACCCGGGAAGAGTGAACACTGAAGCTTTCTTT. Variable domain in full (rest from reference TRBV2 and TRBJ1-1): EPEVTQTPSHQVTQMGQEVILRCVPISNHLYFYWYRQILGQKVEFLVSFYNNEISEKSEIFDDQFSVERPDGSNFTLKIRSTKLEDSAMYFCASSDPGRVNTEAFFGQGTRLTVV.

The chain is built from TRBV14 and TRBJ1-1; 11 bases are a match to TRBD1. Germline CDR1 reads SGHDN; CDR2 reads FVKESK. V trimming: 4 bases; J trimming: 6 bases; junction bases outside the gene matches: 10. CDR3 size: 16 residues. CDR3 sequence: CASSRDLGQGVPEAFF. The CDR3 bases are TGTGCCAGCAGCCGCGATTTGGGACAGGGGGTCCCTGAAGCTTTCTTT.

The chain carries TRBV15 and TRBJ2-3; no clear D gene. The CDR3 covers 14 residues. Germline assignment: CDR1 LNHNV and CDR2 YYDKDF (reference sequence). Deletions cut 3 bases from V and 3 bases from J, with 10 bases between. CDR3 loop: CATSSPNGTDTQYF. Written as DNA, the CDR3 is TGTGCCACCAGCAGCCCGAATGGGACAGATACGCAGTATTTT.

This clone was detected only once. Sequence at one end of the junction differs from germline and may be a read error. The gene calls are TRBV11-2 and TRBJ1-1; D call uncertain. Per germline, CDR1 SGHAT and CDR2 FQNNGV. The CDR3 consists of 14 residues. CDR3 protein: CASSHPPGNTETFF. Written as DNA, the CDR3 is TGTGCCAGCAGCCACCCCCCCGGAAACACTGAAACTTTCTTT.

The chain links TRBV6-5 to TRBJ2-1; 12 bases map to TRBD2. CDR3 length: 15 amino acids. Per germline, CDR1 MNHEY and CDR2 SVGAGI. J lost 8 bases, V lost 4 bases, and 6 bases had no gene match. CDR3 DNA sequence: TGTGCCAGCAGTTCTCCGGGACTAGCGGGTTATGAGCAGTTCTTC. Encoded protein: CASSSPGLAGYEQFF.

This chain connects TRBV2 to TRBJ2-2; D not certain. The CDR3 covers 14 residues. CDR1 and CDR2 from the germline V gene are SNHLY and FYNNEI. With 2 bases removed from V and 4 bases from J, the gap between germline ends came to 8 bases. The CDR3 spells CASSEMAATGELFF. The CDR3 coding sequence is TGTGCCAGCAGTGAAATGGCAGCCACCGGGGAGCTGTTTTTT.

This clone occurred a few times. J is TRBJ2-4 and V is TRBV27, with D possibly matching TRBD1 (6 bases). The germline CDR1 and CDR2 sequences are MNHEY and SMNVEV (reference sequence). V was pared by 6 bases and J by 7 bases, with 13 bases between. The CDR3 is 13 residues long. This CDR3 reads CASSPPDRNIQYF. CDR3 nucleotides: TGTGCCAGCAGCCCCCCAGACAGGAACATTCAGTACTTC.

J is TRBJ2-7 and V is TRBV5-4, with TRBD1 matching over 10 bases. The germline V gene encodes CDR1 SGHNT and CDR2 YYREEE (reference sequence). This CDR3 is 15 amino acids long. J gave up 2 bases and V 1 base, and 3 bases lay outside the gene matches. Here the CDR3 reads CASSLRTGGPYEQYF. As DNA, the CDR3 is TGTGCCAGCAGCTTGAGGACAGGGGGTCCCTACGAGCAGTACTTC. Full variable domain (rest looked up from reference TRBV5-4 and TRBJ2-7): ETGVTQSPTHLIKTRGQQVTLRCSSQSGHNTVSWYQQALGQGPQFIFQYYREEENGRGNFPPRFSGLQFPNYSSELNVNALELDDSALYLCASSLRTGGPYEQYFGPGTRLTVT.